Shown below are 28 T cell receptor beta chains from a single sample sequenced in a study of blood T cell repertoires in COVID-19. Produced via immunoSEQ multiplex PCR; TCRdb's table is partial and in-frame only. Of around 100,000 clones in the sample, roughly 86% were seen once. The sequencing input was peripheral blood. Every receptor here comes from a man aged 40-49 years with active or convalescent COVID-19.

The CDR3 spells CASKAGGGETQYF. The DNA for the CDR3 is TGTGCCAGCAAGGCGGGGGGAGGGGAGACCCAGTACTTC. The chain employs TRBV6-6 and TRBJ2-5, with 8 bases that match TRBD2. V lost 7 bases and J lost 5; bases outside the gene matches: 6. The CDR3 loop spans 13 amino acids. The germline CDR1 and CDR2 sequences are MNHNY and SVGAGI (reference sequence).

This chain connects TRBV5-6 to TRBJ2-7, with D perhaps matching TRBD2 (5 bases). The CDR3 has 14 residues. Trimming shortened V by 2 bases and J by 3 bases, and 12 bases separated the two germline ends. CDR1 is SGHDT and CDR2 is YYEEEE in the germline V gene. Here the CDR3 DNA reads TGTGCCAGCAGCTTATCCGGGGATTACTACGAGCAGTACTTC. Its protein product is CASSLSGDYYEQYF.

The chain links TRBV9 to TRBJ2-7; 7 bases line up with TRBD1. V lost 2 bases to trimming and J lost 0 bases; unmatched junction nucleotides: 2. The germline gives CDR1 SGDLS, CDR2 YYNGEE. The CDR3 length is 14 residues. Here the CDR3 DNA reads TGTGCCAGCAGCGTCGGGACAGTCTCCTACGAGCAGTACTTC. Amino acid sequence: CASSVGTVSYEQYF. The whole variable domain, remainder taken from reference TRBV9 and TRBJ2-7, is DSGVTQTPKHLITATGQRVTLRCSPRSGDLSVYWYQQSLDQGLQFLIQYYNGEERAKGNILERFSAQQFPDLHSELNLSSLELGDSALYFCASSVGTVSYEQYFGPGTRLTVT.

The chain joins TRBV7-3 to TRBJ2-5; 7 nucleotides agree with TRBD1. CDR3 size: 16 residues. Germline V gene lookup returns CDR1 SGHTA and CDR2 FQGTGA. After removal of 5 bases from V and 1 base from J, the junction contained 10 bases not matched to a gene. The CDR3 protein is CASSLNGYRGQETQYF. The CDR3, as DNA: TGTGCCAGCAGCCTAAATGGGTACAGGGGCCAAGAGACCCAGTACTTC.

The rearrangement joins TRBV4-3 to TRBJ1-2; 9 positions match TRBD1. The CDR3 has 14 residues. V shed 1 base, J shed 8 bases, and the junction held 5 bases outside the gene matches. Per germline, CDR1 LGHNA and CDR2 YSLEER. The CDR3 sequence: CASSQGGTGIGYTF. In DNA form, the CDR3 reads TGCGCCAGCAGCCAAGGAGGGACAGGGATAGGCTACACCTTC.

This clone was seen only once. The genes are TRBV11-2 and TRBJ1-1; 10 nucleotides line up with TRBD1. Looked up from germline, CDR1 is SGHAT and CDR2 is FQNNGV. J was trimmed by 0 bases and V by 3 bases; bases with no gene match: 4. This CDR3 has 16 residues. The CDR3: CASSLGQGRVNTEAFF. The CDR3 nucleotides are TGTGCCAGCAGCTTGGGACAGGGGCGTGTGAACACTGAAGCTTTCTTT.

The chain employs TRBV2 and TRBJ1-6; a weak D match, TRBD1 (6 bases). From germline, CDR1 is SNHLY and CDR2 FYNNEI. CDR3 length: 15 amino acids. V lost 2 bases, J lost 7 bases, and 12 bases lay in between. The CDR3 reads CASSERGAMNSPLHF. The CDR3 DNA reads as TGTGCCAGCAGTGAACGGGGGGCTATGAATTCACCCCTCCACTTT.

This chain links TRBV27 with TRBJ2-3; 11 bases agree with TRBD2. J was trimmed by 2 bases and V by 5 bases; bases with no gene match: 6. This CDR3 contains 16 residues. Per the germline V gene, CDR1 is MNHEY and CDR2 is SMNVEV (reference sequence). In nucleotides, the CDR3 is TGTGCCAGCAGTCCGGGACTAGCGGTATACACAGATACGCAGTATTTT. Amino acids: CASSPGLAVYTDTQYF.

V and J are TRBV7-2 and TRBJ2-5; possibly TRBD2 for D (6 bases). The germline V gene has CDR1 SGHTA and CDR2 FQGNSA. The CDR3 contains 14 residues. V lost 6 bases to trimming and J lost 4 bases, with 15 bases between them. CDR3 loop: CASSSLMRGETQYF. The CDR3 bases are TGTGCCAGCAGTTCACTTATGCGGGGAGAGACCCAGTACTTC.

The rearrangement uses TRBV11-2 and TRBJ2-1, with 12 nucleotides matching TRBD2. The CDR3 is 16 residues long. Germline CDR1 SGHAT, CDR2 FQNNGV. J was trimmed by 3 bases and V by 5 bases; bases with no gene match: 5. CDR3 DNA: TGTGCCAGCAGCCTCCGACTAGCGGGGGACTACAATGAGCAGTTCTTC. Translating gives CASSLRLAGDYNEQFF.

The V call is TRBV28, the J call TRBJ1-4, with a tentative D call TRBD1 (5 bases). Germline lookup yields CDR1 MDHEN and CDR2 SYDVKM. V shed 4 bases and J shed 6 bases, with 15 bases lying between them. The CDR3 length is 15 residues. Here the CDR3 DNA reads TGTGCCAGCAGTTCCCCCGGGACGGGAGATGAAAAACTGTTTTTT. Translation gives CASSSPGTGDEKLFF.

V is TRBV7-9 and J is TRBJ1-1; D is undetermined. The germline gives CDR1 SEHNR, CDR2 FQNEAQ (reference sequence). CDR3 length: 13 amino acids. Trimming left V 1 base short and J 10 bases short, with 13 bases between. CDR3 nucleotide sequence: TGTGCCAGCAGCTTAGGGAGGGAAGGGCGAGCTTTCTTT. Encoded protein: CASSLGREGRAFF.

The genes are TRBV4-1 and TRBJ1-2; 7 positions match TRBD1. CDR1 and CDR2 (germline): MGHRA, YSYEKL. The CDR3 totals 18 residues. V shed 3 bases, J shed 0 bases, and the junction held 13 bases outside the gene matches. CDR3 DNA: TGCGCCAGCAGCCATGAGACCGACAGGGCTAGGTCTAACTATGGCTACACCTTC. Protein: CASSHETDRARSNYGYTF.

This chain uses TRBV7-2 with TRBJ1-3, with a weak D call TRBD1 (6 bases). The length of the CDR3 is 14 residues. In germline, CDR1 is SGHTA, CDR2 FQGNSA. V was pared by 1 base and J by 4 bases, with 8 bases between. CDR3 region: CASSLGGQGNTIYF. In DNA form, the CDR3 reads TGTGCCAGCAGCTTAGGGGGGCAGGGAAACACCATATATTTT.

This clone occurred once. V gene TRBV7-2 combines with J gene TRBJ2-7; no clear D gene. Per the germline V gene, CDR1 is SGHTA and CDR2 is FQGNSA. This CDR3 has 14 residues. The germline V and J ends were trimmed by 7 bases and 0 bases, with 13 bases remaining between them. The CDR3 region has the DNA TGTGCCAGCACCCAGGTGTCCAGCTCCTACGAGCAGTACTTC. Protein sequence: CASTQVSSSYEQYF. Together with reference TRBV7-2 and TRBJ2-7, the CDR3 gives the full variable domain: GAGVSQSPSNKVTEKGKDVELRCDPISGHTALYWYRQSLGQGLEFLIYFQGNSAPDKSGLPSDRFSAERTGGSVSTLTIQRTQQEDSAVYLCASTQVSSSYEQYFGPGTRLTVT.

The chain combines TRBV10-3 with TRBJ1-3; D not resolved. The CDR3 covers 12 residues. Germline values: CDR1 ENHRY, CDR2 SYGVKD. Trimming left V 11 bases short and J 0 bases short, with 8 bases between. CDR3 DNA sequence: TGTGCCTCGAGAACCTCTGGAAACACCATATATTTT. Translated, it gives CASRTSGNTIYF.

The chain has TRBV2 and TRBJ1-4; D ambiguous. Per the germline V gene, CDR1 is SNHLY and CDR2 is FYNNEI. This CDR3 spans 11 amino acids. V lost 7 bases to trimming and J lost 4 bases, with 4 bases between them. Written as DNA, the CDR3 is TGTGCCAGCACCCTTAATGAAAAACTGTTTTTT. It specifies CASTLNEKLFF.

V is TRBV5-1 and J is TRBJ2-4; 7 nucleotides align to TRBD1. There are 15 residues in the CDR3. Looked up from germline, CDR1 is SGHRS and CDR2 is YFSETQ. The J segment lost 8 bases and the V segment lost 4 bases, leaving 12 bases of the junction unmatched. The chain's CDR3 is CASSAPKGAGDIQYF. Written as DNA, the CDR3 is TGCGCCAGCAGCGCACCAAAGGGGGCAGGAGACATTCAGTACTTC.

CDR3 DNA: TGTGCCAGCAGCCGGGACAGGTACACCTACGAGCAGTACTTC. This codes for CASSRDRYTYEQYF. The chain recombines TRBV6-2 or TRBV6-3 with TRBJ2-7; 8 bases line up with TRBD1. Per germline, CDR1 MNHEY and CDR2 SVGEGT. The CDR3 has 14 residues. J was trimmed by 2 bases and V by 6 bases; bases with no gene match: 6.

The V gene is TRBV3-1 (or the pseudogene TRBV3-2), the J gene TRBJ2-1; TRBD1 matches at 8 bases. The V and J ends lost 4 bases and 5 bases, in that order; junction bases with no gene match: 10. The length of the CDR3 is 16 residues. CDR1 and CDR2 (germline): LGHDT, YNNKEL (reference sequence). CDR3 sequence (DNA): TGTGCCAGCAGCCCCGGACAGGGAGTTGGGGACAATGAGCAGTTCTTC. It translates to CASSPGQGVGDNEQFF.

The rearrangement joins TRBV3-1 (or the pseudogene TRBV3-2) to TRBJ2-7; no clear D. The germline V gene encodes CDR1 LGHDT and CDR2 YNNKEL (reference sequence). V was clipped by 0 bases and J by 2 bases, with 8 bases between them. The CDR3 sequence is 14 residues long. The CDR3 is CASSQEGSTYEQYF. In DNA, the CDR3 is TGTGCCAGCAGCCAAGAGGGCAGCACCTACGAGCAGTACTTC.

The rearrangement links TRBV6-5 to TRBJ1-6, with no clear D. The CDR3 is made up of 13 amino acids. Trimming took off 7 bases at V and 11 bases at J, with 15 bases between the two ends. Germline V gene lookup returns CDR1 MNHEY and CDR2 SVGAGI. The CDR3 region has the DNA TGTGCCAGCAACCGGGCACCCGGGGCACCCCTCCACTTT. This gives the protein CASNRAPGAPLHF.

This chain connects TRBV19 to TRBJ1-1; perhaps TRBD1 as D (6 bases). Germline V gene lookup returns CDR1 LNHDA and CDR2 SQIVND (reference sequence). CDR3 length: 15 amino acids. V lost 5 bases and J lost 4, with 17 bases in between. The CDR3 is CASSSQDSGSTEAFF. DNA of the CDR3: TGTGCCAGTAGTTCCCAGGACAGCGGGAGCACTGAAGCTTTCTTT.

The genes are TRBV9 and TRBJ1-2; D remains ambiguous. V was pared by 3 bases and J by 0 bases, with 9 bases between. The germline V gene has CDR1 SGDLS and CDR2 YYNGEE. The CDR3 runs 14 residues. The CDR3 sequence is CASSGAGPNYGYTF. The CDR3 nucleotides read TGTGCCAGCAGCGGGGCTGGCCCTAACTATGGCTACACCTTC.

This clone was counted only a few times. The chain uses TRBV9 and TRBJ1-2; unclear D gene. Germline CDR1 and CDR2: SGDLS and YYNGEE. This CDR3 has 14 residues. Trimming cost V 4 bases and J 6 bases, with 16 bases left between them. The CDR3 loop is CASSMSPEGNGYTF. CDR3 coding DNA: TGTGCCAGCAGCATGTCGCCGGAGGGAAATGGCTACACCTTC.

V usage is TRBV9 and J usage is TRBJ2-1, with 12 bases fitting TRBD1. The junction had 7 bases not matched to a gene; V was cut back by 3 bases and J by 12 bases. Germline assignment: CDR1 SGDLS and CDR2 YYNGEE. CDR3 length equals 14 residues. The CDR3 loop is CASSDGDRGRGQFF. CDR3 nucleotides: TGTGCCAGCAGCGATGGGGACAGGGGGCGAGGGCAGTTCTTC.

V gene TRBV12-3 or TRBV12-4 combines with J gene TRBJ2-2; no clear D. V was shortened by 6 bases and J by 1 base, with 6 bases between the two germline ends. The CDR3 spans 13 residues. The CDR3 here is CASRSRNTGELFF. CDR3 nucleotide sequence: TGTGCCAGCAGGTCCAGGAACACCGGGGAGCTGTTTTTT.

This clone was seen only once. The chain couples TRBV4-3 to TRBJ2-2; TRBD2 matches 12 bases. The V gene's germline CDR1 is LGHNA and CDR2 YSLEER. This CDR3 is built from 17 residues. The V gene end was trimmed by 0 bases and the J gene end by 6 bases; junction bases not matched to a gene: 5. The CDR3 DNA reads TGCGCCAGCAGCCAAGATACGGCTAGCGGGGGGGCCGGGGAGCTGTTTTTT. This gives the protein CASSQDTASGGAGELFF.